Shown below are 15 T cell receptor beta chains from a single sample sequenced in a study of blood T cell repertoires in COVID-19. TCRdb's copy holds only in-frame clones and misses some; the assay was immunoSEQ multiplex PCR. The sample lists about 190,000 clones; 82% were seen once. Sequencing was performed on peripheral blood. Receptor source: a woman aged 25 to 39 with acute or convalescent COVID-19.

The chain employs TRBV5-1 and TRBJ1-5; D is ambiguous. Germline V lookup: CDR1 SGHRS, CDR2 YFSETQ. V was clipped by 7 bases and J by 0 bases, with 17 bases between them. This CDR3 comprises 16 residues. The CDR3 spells CASPPRNIYSNQPQHF. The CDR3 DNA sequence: TGCGCCAGCCCCCCGCGGAACATCTATAGCAATCAGCCCCAGCATTTT.

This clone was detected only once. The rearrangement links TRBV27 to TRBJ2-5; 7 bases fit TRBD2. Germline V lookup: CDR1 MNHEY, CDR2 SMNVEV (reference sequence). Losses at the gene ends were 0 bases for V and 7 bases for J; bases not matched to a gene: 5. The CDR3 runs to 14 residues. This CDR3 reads CASSLSVTSVTQYF. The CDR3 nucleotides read TGTGCCAGCAGTTTATCTGTTACTAGCGTGACCCAGTACTTC.

The CDR3 spells CASSLGTGGEAFF. The CDR3 DNA follows: TGTGCCAGCAGCTTAGGGACAGGGGGCGAAGCTTTCTTT. V gene TRBV7-9 combines with J gene TRBJ1-1; 11 nucleotides align to TRBD1. The CDR3 loop spans 13 amino acids. The ends lost 1 base at V and 8 bases at J; junction bases unmatched: 0. Germline V CDR1 and CDR2: SEHNR, FQNEAQ (reference sequence).

CDR3 DNA: TGTGCCAGCAGCTTAATCCCGACAGGCCCTGGAAACACCATATATTTT. This gives the protein CASSLIPTGPGNTIYF. V usage is TRBV7-2 and J usage is TRBJ1-3; tentatively, D is TRBD1 (6 bases). The CDR3 loop spans 16 amino acids. V shed 2 bases and J shed 2 bases, with 13 bases lying between them. Germline V gene data show CDR1 as SGHTA and CDR2 as FQGNSA. The whole variable domain, filled in from reference TRBV7-2 and TRBJ1-3, reads GAGVSQSPSNKVTEKGKDVELRCDPISGHTALYWYRQSLGQGLEFLIYFQGNSAPDKSGLPSDRFSAERTGGSVSTLTIQRTQQEDSAVYLCASSLIPTGPGNTIYFGEGSWLTVV.

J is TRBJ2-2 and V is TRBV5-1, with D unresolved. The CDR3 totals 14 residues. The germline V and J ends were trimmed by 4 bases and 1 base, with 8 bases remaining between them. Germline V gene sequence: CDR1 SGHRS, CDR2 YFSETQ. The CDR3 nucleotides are TGCGCCAGCAGCCAAACAAGGAACACCGGGGAGCTGTTTTTT. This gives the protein CASSQTRNTGELFF. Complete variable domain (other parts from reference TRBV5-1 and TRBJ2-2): KAGVTQTPRYLIKTRGQQVTLSCSPISGHRSVSWYQQTPGQGLQFLFEYFSETQRNKGNFPGRFSGRQFSNSRSEMNVSTLELGDSALYLCASSQTRNTGELFFGEGSRLTVL.

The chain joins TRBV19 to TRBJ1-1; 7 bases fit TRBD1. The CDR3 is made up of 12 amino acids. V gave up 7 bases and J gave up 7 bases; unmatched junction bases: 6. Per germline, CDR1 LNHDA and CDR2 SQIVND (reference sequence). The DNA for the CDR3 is TGTGCCAGTAAATACAGGGGTTATGAAGCTTTCTTT. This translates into CASKYRGYEAFF.

CDR3: CAWSPPGLASSQTQYF. CDR3 bases: TGTGCCTGGAGTCCTCCGGGACTAGCGAGCTCGCAGACCCAGTACTTC. V and J are TRBV30 and TRBJ2-5; 10 bases match TRBD2. Germline V gene sequence: CDR1 GTSNPN, CDR2 SVGIG (reference sequence). The CDR3 consists of 16 residues. J was trimmed by 6 bases and V by 2 bases; bases with no gene match: 12.

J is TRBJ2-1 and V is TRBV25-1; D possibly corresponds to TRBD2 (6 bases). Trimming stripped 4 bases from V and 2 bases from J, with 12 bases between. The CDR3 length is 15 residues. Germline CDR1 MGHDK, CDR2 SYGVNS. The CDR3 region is CASSAQGTAYNEQFF. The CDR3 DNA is TGTGCCAGCAGTGCTCAAGGGACTGCCTACAATGAGCAGTTCTTC. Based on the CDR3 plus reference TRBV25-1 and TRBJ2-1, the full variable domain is EADIYQTPRYLVIGTGKKITLECSQTMGHDKMYWYQQDPGMELHLIHYSYGVNSTEKGDLSSESTVSRIRTEHFPLTLESARPSHTSQYLCASSAQGTAYNEQFFGPGTRLTVL.

CDR3 region: CASSLGGGQRDTQYF. The CDR3 DNA is TGTGCCAGCAGCTTAGGGGGCGGACAGAGAGATACGCAGTATTTT. V usage is TRBV7-2 and J usage is TRBJ2-3, with a possible D match to TRBD1 (6 bases). Trimming took off 1 base at V and 5 bases at J, with 13 bases between the two ends. Germline CDR1 is SGHTA and CDR2 is FQGNSA. This CDR3 has 15 residues.

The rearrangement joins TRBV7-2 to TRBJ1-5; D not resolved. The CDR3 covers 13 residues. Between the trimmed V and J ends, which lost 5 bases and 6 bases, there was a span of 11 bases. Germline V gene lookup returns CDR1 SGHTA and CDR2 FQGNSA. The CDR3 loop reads CASSAPPSQPQHF. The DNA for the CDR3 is TGTGCCAGCAGCGCGCCTCCTTCTCAGCCCCAGCATTTT. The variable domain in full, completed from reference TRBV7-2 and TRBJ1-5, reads GAGVSQSPSNKVTEKGKDVELRCDPISGHTALYWYRQSLGQGLEFLIYFQGNSAPDKSGLPSDRFSAERTGGSVSTLTIQRTQQEDSAVYLCASSAPPSQPQHFGDGTRLSIL.

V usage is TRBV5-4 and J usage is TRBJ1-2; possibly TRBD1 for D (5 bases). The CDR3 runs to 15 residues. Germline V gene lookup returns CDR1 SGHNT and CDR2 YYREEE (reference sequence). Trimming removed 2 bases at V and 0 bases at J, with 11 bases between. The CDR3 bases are TGTGCCAGCAGCTTTCAAGGAGGGGCTAACTATGGCTACACCTTC. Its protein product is CASSFQGGANYGYTF.

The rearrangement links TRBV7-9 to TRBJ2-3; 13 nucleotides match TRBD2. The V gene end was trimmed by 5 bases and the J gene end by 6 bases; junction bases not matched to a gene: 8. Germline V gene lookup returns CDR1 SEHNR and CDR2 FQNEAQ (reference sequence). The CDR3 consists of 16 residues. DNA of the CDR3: TGTGCCAGCAGCCCGAAGACGGGACTAGCGGGGGATACGCAGTATTTT. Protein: CASSPKTGLAGDTQYF.

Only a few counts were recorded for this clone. CDR3 amino acids: CASSLEGSNSGANVLTF. The CDR3 DNA sequence: TGTGCCAGCAGTTTAGAGGGATCCAACTCTGGGGCCAACGTCCTGACTTTC. The V call is TRBV28, the J call TRBJ2-6; TRBD2 is a possible D gene (5 bases). Germline lookup yields CDR1 MDHEN and CDR2 SYDVKM. V gave up 2 bases and J gave up 0 bases, with 11 bases separating them. CDR3 length equals 17 residues.

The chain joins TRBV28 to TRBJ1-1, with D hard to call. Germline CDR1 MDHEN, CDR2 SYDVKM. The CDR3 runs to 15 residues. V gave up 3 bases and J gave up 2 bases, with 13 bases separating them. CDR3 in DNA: TGTGCCAGCAGTTTTTCTATCCGTATAAACACTGAAGCTTTCTTT. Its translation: CASSFSIRINTEAFF.

CDR3 sequence reads: CSVDDQETQYF. The CDR3 DNA follows: TGCAGCGTTGACGACCAAGAGACCCAGTACTTC. The chain employs TRBV29-1 and TRBJ2-5; no reliable D call. Germline CDR1 is SQVTM and CDR2 is ANQGSEA. With 3 bases removed from V and 0 bases from J, the gap between germline ends came to 2 bases. The CDR3 extends over 11 amino acids.